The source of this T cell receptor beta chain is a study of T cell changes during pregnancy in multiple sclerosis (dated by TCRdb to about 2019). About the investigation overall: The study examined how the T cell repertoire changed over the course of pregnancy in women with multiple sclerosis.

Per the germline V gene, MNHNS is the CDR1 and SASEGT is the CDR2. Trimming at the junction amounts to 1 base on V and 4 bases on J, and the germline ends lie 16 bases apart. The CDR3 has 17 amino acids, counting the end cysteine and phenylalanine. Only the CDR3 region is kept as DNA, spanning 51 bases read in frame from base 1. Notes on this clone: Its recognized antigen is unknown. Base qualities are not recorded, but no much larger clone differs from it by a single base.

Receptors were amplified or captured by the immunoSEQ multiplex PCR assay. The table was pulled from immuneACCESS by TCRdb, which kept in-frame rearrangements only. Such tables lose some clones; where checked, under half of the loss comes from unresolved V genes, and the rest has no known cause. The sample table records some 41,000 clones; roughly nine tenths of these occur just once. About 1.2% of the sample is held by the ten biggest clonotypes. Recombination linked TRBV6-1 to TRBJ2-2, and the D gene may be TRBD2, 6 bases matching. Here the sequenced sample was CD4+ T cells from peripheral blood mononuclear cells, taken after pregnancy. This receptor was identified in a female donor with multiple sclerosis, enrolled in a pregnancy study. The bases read TGTGCCAGCAGTGAAGGAGCTAGCGCCTTTCTCACCGGGGAGCTGTTTTTT. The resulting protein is CASSEGASAFLTGELFF.